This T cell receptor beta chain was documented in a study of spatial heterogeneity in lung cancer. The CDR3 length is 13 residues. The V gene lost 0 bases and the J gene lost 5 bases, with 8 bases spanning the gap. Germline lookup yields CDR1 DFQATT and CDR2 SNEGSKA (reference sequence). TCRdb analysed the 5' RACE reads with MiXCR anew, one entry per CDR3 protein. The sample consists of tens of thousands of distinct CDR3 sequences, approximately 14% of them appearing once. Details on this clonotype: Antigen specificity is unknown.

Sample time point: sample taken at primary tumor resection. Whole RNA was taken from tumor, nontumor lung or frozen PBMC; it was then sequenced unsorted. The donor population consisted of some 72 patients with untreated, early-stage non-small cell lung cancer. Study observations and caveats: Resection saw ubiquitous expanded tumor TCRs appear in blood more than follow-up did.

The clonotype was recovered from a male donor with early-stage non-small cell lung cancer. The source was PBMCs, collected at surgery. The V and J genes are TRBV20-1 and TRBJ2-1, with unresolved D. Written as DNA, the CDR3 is TGCAGTGCTAGAGATCCGATACACAATGAGCAGTTCTTC. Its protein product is CSARDPIHNEQFF.